The next 27 T cell receptor beta chains were all read from a single sample in a study of tumor and adjacent non-tumor tissue in lung cancer. RNA was extracted from bulk tissue without any cell sorting. The library came from three nested PCR rounds adapted from ARM-PCR protocols. Using its own MiXCR run on the multiplex PCR reads, TCRdb lists one record per CDR3 protein. The sample lists fewer than 120,000 distinct CDR3 sequences, around 82% occurring once. Sequenced material: lung tumor tissue. The origin of the receptors is an older man with non-small cell lung cancer.

The rearrangement joins TRBV11-3 to TRBJ2-3; no reliable D call. The CDR3 covers 12 residues. The V end was cut by 7 bases, the J end by 5 bases, with 10 bases between. Germline CDR1 SGHNT, CDR2 YENEEA. The CDR3 is CASNRALDTQYF. CDR3 sequence (DNA): TGTGCCAGCAACCGGGCCCTAGATACGCAGTATTTT.

With regard to this clonotype: The germline gene is not matched at one end of the junction; a read error may be the cause. The rearrangement links TRBV11-2 to TRBJ1-6, with unresolved D. This CDR3 comprises 15 residues. CDR1 and CDR2 from the germline V gene are SGHAT and FQNNGV. The CDR3 reads CTSSAMTDGSSPLHF. CDR3 DNA sequence: TGTACCAGCAGCGCAATGACGGATGGGAGTTCACCCCTCCACTTT.

On this clonotype itself: Germline is not matched at one junction end, which may reflect a read error. The V gene is TRBV6-6, the J gene TRBJ1-5; D ambiguous. The CDR3 runs to 15 residues. CDR1 and CDR2 (germline): MNHNY, SVGAGI (reference sequence). The CDR3 here is CASSTRMYSNQSQHF. CDR3 bases: TGTGCCAGCAGCACCCGGATGTATAGCAATCAGTCCCAGCACTTT.

Notes on this clonotype: A junction boundary mismatches the germline segment, possibly from a read error. The chain uses TRBV4-1 and TRBJ2-5; TRBD1 might be the D (6 bases). CDR1 and CDR2 (germline): MGHRA, YSYEKL. The CDR3 sequence is 14 residues long. The CDR3 spells CASIQQWGQETQYF. CDR3 coding DNA: TGTGCCAGCATCCAACAGTGGGGGCAGGAGACGCAGTACTTC.

To note about this clonotype: A much larger clone lies a single base off, so this may be a read error. The rearrangement uses TRBV7-9 and TRBJ2-5; a weak D match, TRBD2 (5 bases). The CDR3 is 15 amino acids. Germline V gene sequence: CDR1 SEHNR, CDR2 FQNEAQ (reference sequence). V was trimmed by 7 bases and J by 0 bases, leaving 15 bases between them. Here the CDR3 reads CASNFIGEHQETQYF. CDR3 nucleotides: TGTGCCAGCAACTTCATCGGGGAACACCAAGAGACCCAGTACTTC.

With regard to this clonotype: Because the CDR3's place on the DNA is in doubt, the DNA is left out and the CDR3 is given as listed by TCRdb. The chain links TRBV29-1 to TRBJ2-1; the DNA was not compared with TRBD2, the D call given in the table. The germline V gene encodes CDR1 SQVTM and CDR2 ANQGSEA. The CDR3 is made up of 14 amino acids, end residues included. This CDR3 is CIAVGRGTNNEQLF.

DNA for the CDR3: TGTGCCAGCAGCTTAACATTGCGACGGAACACTGAAGCTTTCTTT. Protein product: CASSLTLRRNTEAFF. V gene TRBV11-2 combines with J gene TRBJ1-1; no clear D. Between the trimmed V and J ends, which lost 2 bases and 1 base, there was a span of 11 bases. The CDR3 spans 15 residues. Germline V gives CDR1 SGHAT, CDR2 FQNNGV.

About this clonotype itself: Mismatch with germline at one junction end may stem from a read error. This chain links TRBV4-2 with TRBJ1-5; D might be TRBD1 (5 bases). The last part of the DNA fits TRBJ2-3 better; the J call may be wrong. The germline CDR1 and CDR2 sequences are LGHNA and YNFKEQ. CDR3 length equals 16 residues. The CDR3 loop reads CTSSQDSGQTNQPQYF. CDR3 DNA: TGTACCAGCAGCCAAGATTCCGGACAAACCAATCAGCCCCAGTATTTT.

Concerning this clonotype: A read error may produce the germline difference seen at one junction end. V and J are TRBV29-1 and TRBJ2-3; TRBD2 agrees at 11 bases. The CDR3 totals 14 residues. Germline V lookup: CDR1 SQVTM, CDR2 ANQGSEA. The CDR3 here is CSTAGTSGTDTHYF. CDR3 DNA sequence: TGCAGCACCGCCGGGACTAGCGGCACAGATACGCACTATTTT.

Comment on this clonotype: One end of the junction does not line up with germline, which may come from a read error. The V call is TRBV29-1, the J call TRBJ2-2; 13 bases are a match to TRBD2. CDR3 size: 19 residues. Germline-derived CDR1 and CDR2 are SQVTM and ANQGSEA. The CDR3 loop reads CSVEGLLAGGPVNTGELFF. The CDR3 coding sequence is TGCAGTGTTGAGGGATTACTAGCGGGAGGGCCCGTAAACACCGGGGAGCTGTTTTTT.

For this clonotype: A much larger clone differs by one base, so this may be a read error. The gene calls are TRBV20-1 and TRBJ2-1; D not certain. Germline assignment: CDR1 DFQATT and CDR2 SNEGSKA (reference sequence). The CDR3 covers 11 residues. CDR3 sequence reads: CIASNYNEQFF. In DNA, the CDR3 is TGCATTGCCTCTAATTACAATGAGCAGTTCTTC.

This clonotype was counted once. An end of the junction differs from the germline gene, which may be a read error. This chain connects TRBV5-4 to TRBJ2-1; a weak D match, TRBD2 (6 bases). Germline CDR1 reads SGHNT; CDR2 reads YYREEE (reference sequence). The CDR3 contains 12 residues. In DNA, the CDR3 is TGTGTCAGCAGCTTGTCGGGGGAGGAACAGTTCTTC. Its protein product is CVSSLSGEEQFF.

The chain employs TRBV28 and TRBJ1-2; D ambiguous. Germline assignment: CDR1 MDHEN and CDR2 SYDVKM. The CDR3 runs to 13 residues. The CDR3 coding sequence is TGTGTCAGTAGTTTTTCCGGATACTATGGCTACACCTTC. Amino acids: CVSSFSGYYGYTF.

With respect to this clonotype: A junction end diverges from the germline sequence, so it may reflect a read error. This chain uses TRBV12-3 or TRBV12-4 with TRBJ1-5, with D hard to call. The CDR3 loop spans 15 amino acids. In nucleotides, the CDR3 is TGTACCAGCAGTCAATCTGGCGGATACAATCAGCCACAGCATTTT. This sequence encodes CTSSQSGGYNQPQHF.

Points on this clonotype: At one end the junction does not follow the germline gene, possibly because of a read error. The rearrangement links TRBV10-2 to TRBJ1-5; 8 bases match TRBD1. CDR3 length: 14 amino acids. CDR1 WSHSY and CDR2 SAAADI come from the germline V gene. Here the CDR3 DNA reads TGCGCCAGCAGCCCAGGACAGGGTAGCCAGCCCCACCATTTT. It specifies CASSPGQGSQPHHF.

As for this clonotype: The missing conserved phenylalanine or tryptophan at the end of this CDR3 makes a read error likely. The gene calls are TRBV5-1 and TRBJ1-3; the match to TRBD1 covers 8 bases. Looked up from germline, CDR1 is SGHRS and CDR2 is YFSETQ. This CDR3 comprises 16 residues. This CDR3 reads CASIETGGFSGNTIYS. The CDR3 DNA reads as TGTGCCAGCATCGAAACAGGGGGGTTCTCTGGAAACACCATATATTCT.

Points on this clonotype: Since no conserved phenylalanine or tryptophan closes the CDR3, a read error is the likely cause. The V and J genes are TRBV6-1 and TRBJ2-5, with 7 bases matching TRBD2. CDR1 MNHNS and CDR2 SASEGT come from the germline V gene. There are 17 residues in the CDR3. The CDR3 coding sequence is TGCGCCAGCAGTGAAAGGATCACAGGCGGGGGTGGAGAGACCCAGTACTCC. Protein: CASSERITGGGGETQYS.

Regarding this clonotype: A read error is possible here, since a much larger clone lies one base away. This chain links TRBV28 with TRBJ2-7; D perhaps matches TRBD2 (6 bases). The CDR3 contains 17 residues. CDR1 MDHEN and CDR2 SYDVKM come from the germline V gene. Trimming shortened V by 4 bases and J by 3 bases, and 22 bases separated the two germline ends. CDR3 region: CASSSGTGLLSFYEQYF. The CDR3 DNA reads TGTGCCAGCAGTTCCGGAACGGGACTCCTTAGCTTCTACGAGCAGTACTTC.

Remarks on this clonotype: Possible read error: a much larger clone is one base away. V is TRBV6-5 and J is TRBJ2-3, with TRBD1 identical over 9 bases. The J segment lost 5 bases and the V segment lost 5 bases, leaving 8 bases of the junction unmatched. Germline V gene sequence: CDR1 MNHEY, CDR2 SVGAGI. The CDR3 is made up of 15 amino acids. The CDR3 bases are TGTGCCAGCAGTCACCCGGACAGGGGAGTAGATACGCAGTATTTT. Amino acid sequence: CASSHPDRGVDTQYF.

Comment on this clonotype: Since the CDR3 does not end with the conserved phenylalanine or tryptophan, this likely comes from a read error. The V and J genes are TRBV4-1 and TRBJ2-5; TRBD2 might be the D (5 bases). CDR3 length: 15 amino acids. The germline CDR1 and CDR2 sequences are MGHRA and YSYEKL. The CDR3 is CPSSRDRLSIETQYV. The CDR3 bases are TGCCCCAGCAGCCGAGATCGACTATCTATCGAGACCCAGTACGTC.

On this clonotype itself: One end of the junction fails to match germline, which may point to a read error. The rearrangement links TRBV20-1 to TRBJ2-2; the D gene is possibly TRBD2 (5 bases). The germline V gene encodes CDR1 DFQATT and CDR2 SNEGSKA (reference sequence). This CDR3 contains 17 residues. The CDR3, as DNA: TGCAGTGTTAGAGATGGGAGTGCAGGAGTGGGCACCGGGGAGCTGTTTTTT. Encoded protein: CSVRDGSAGVGTGELFF.

Points on this clonotype: Mismatch with germline at one junction end may stem from a read error. This chain uses TRBV6-5 with TRBJ2-5; 9 bases line up with TRBD2. Germline loops: CDR1 MNHEY, CDR2 SVGAGI. The CDR3 totals 16 residues. In DNA form, the CDR3 reads TGTGCCAGCAGTTACTCAGTAGCGGGGGAAAAAGAGACCCACTACTTC. The encoded protein is CASSYSVAGEKETHYF.

As concerns this clonotype: Because the CDR3 is missing its conserved closing phenylalanine or tryptophan, this is likely a read error. The CDR3 DNA reads as TGTGCCAGCAGTTTGGACAGGGTTTACGAGCAGTACTCT. It yields the protein CASSLDRVYEQYS. The J gene is TRBJ2-7, the V gene TRBV5-6, with TRBD1 matching over 8 bases. This CDR3 is built from 13 residues. In germline, CDR1 is SGHDT, CDR2 YYEEEE.

In the case of this clonotype: Relative to the germline gene, one junction end is altered; a read error may explain this. The chain uses TRBV20-1 and TRBJ1-1; D perhaps matches TRBD1 (5 bases). Germline V gene sequence: CDR1 DFQATT, CDR2 SNEGSKA (reference sequence). CDR3 length: 14 amino acids. The CDR3 is CRANPSGLDTEVFF. Here the CDR3 DNA reads TGCAGAGCTAACCCCTCCGGTTTGGACACTGAAGTTTTCTTT.

The V and J genes are TRBV6-4 and TRBJ2-1; D unclear. V was clipped by 1 base and J by 4 bases, with 14 bases between them. This CDR3 spans 16 amino acids. The V gene's germline CDR1 is MRHNA and CDR2 SNTAGT. CDR3 sequence reads: CASSDFSNTDYNEQFF. The CDR3 bases are TGTGCCAGCAGTGACTTTAGTAATACTGATTACAATGAGCAGTTCTTC.

In the case of this clonotype: Given a much more abundant clone one base away, this may be a read error. The chain employs TRBV7-8 and TRBJ1-1, with TRBD1 as a possible D gene (6 bases). V was clipped by 5 bases and J by 6 bases, with 16 bases between them. The germline V gene has CDR1 SGHVS and CDR2 FQNEAQ. CDR3 size: 14 residues. The CDR3 DNA is TGTGCCAGCAGCAGGACAGAACAGCTAGCTGAAGCTTTCTTT. It specifies CASSRTEQLAEAFF.

The chain combines TRBV5-1 with TRBJ2-5; 7 bases fit TRBD1. Trimming took 0 bases from V and 5 from J; bases not matched to a gene: 7. The CDR3 has 15 residues. CDR1 is SGHRS and CDR2 is YFSETQ in the germline V gene. The DNA of the CDR3 is TGCGCCAGCAGCTTGGCCGGTGACAGGGTTGAGACCCAGTACTTC. Encoded protein: CASSLAGDRVETQYF. Full variable domain (outside the CDR3, taken from reference TRBV5-1 and TRBJ2-5): KAGVTQTPRYLIKTRGQQVTLSCSPISGHRSVSWYQQTPGQGLQFLFEYFSETQRNKGNFPGRFSGRQFSNSRSEMNVSTLELGDSALYLCASSLAGDRVETQYFGPGTRLLVL.